Below, 11 T cell receptor beta chains from the same sample are listed, as sequenced in a study of CD8 T cells in Susac syndrome. Random hexamers served to reverse transcribe about 0.45 to 1 ug RNA. In TCRdb, the immunoSEQ multiplex PCR reads were re-called with MiXCR into one record per CDR3 protein. The sample comprises about 280,000 distinct CDR3 sequences, approximately 84% of which are singletons, and about 0.11% rests with the top ten. Sequenced sample: CD8+ T cells from PBMCs. These receptors were obtained from a human donor with multiple sclerosis.

This chain joins TRBV5-1 and TRBJ2-1; the D gene could be TRBD1 or TRBD2 (5 bases each). The CDR3 loop spans 12 amino acids. The germline V gene encodes CDR1 SGHRS and CDR2 YFSETQ. V was trimmed by 3 bases and J by 10 bases, leaving 11 bases between them. The CDR3 loop is CASSSGTKEQFF. The CDR3 DNA reads as TGCGCCAGCAGCTCGGGGACCAAAGAGCAGTTCTTC. Using reference TRBV5-1 and TRBJ2-1 for the parts outside the CDR3, the full variable domain is KAGVTQTPRYLIKTRGQQVTLSCSPISGHRSVSWYQQTPGQGLQFLFEYFSETQRNKGNFPGRFSGRQFSNSRSEMNVSTLELGDSALYLCASSSGTKEQFFGPGTRLTVL.

The V and J genes are TRBV9 and TRBJ2-2; 7 nucleotides line up with TRBD1. Germline V gene sequence: CDR1 SGDLS, CDR2 YYNGEE. The V segment lost 3 bases and the J segment 9 bases; nucleotides outside the gene matches: 2. The CDR3 is 12 residues long. CDR3: CASSGQGRELFF. In DNA form, the CDR3 reads TGTGCCAGCAGCGGACAGGGCAGGGAGCTGTTTTTT.

J is TRBJ2-1 and V is TRBV27; 10 bases match TRBD1. Germline V gene sequence: CDR1 MNHEY, CDR2 SMNVEV (reference sequence). V trimming: 5 bases; J trimming: 4 bases; junction bases outside the gene matches: 8. This CDR3 comprises 16 residues. The CDR3 spells CASSHIRDRGYNEQFF. CDR3 DNA sequence: TGTGCCAGCAGTCATATCCGGGACAGGGGTTACAATGAGCAGTTCTTC.

The V gene is TRBV11-3, the J gene TRBJ2-1; 11 bases line up with TRBD2. V shed 0 bases and J 3 bases; nucleotides not matched to a gene: 10. From germline, CDR1 is SGHNT and CDR2 YENEEA. There are 19 residues in the CDR3. The DNA of the CDR3 is TGTGCCAGCAGCTTAGATGCCCGGACTAGCGGGTTTCTCTACAATGAGCAGTTCTTC. The encoded protein is CASSLDARTSGFLYNEQFF.

V gene TRBV15 combines with J gene TRBJ2-3, with 9 positions matching TRBD2. V shed 5 bases, J shed 3 bases, and the junction held 9 bases outside the gene matches. The CDR3 has 16 amino acids. Germline CDR1 and CDR2: LNHNV and YYDKDF (reference sequence). The CDR3: CATSRRTSAVTDTQYF. For the CDR3, the DNA is TGTGCCACCAGCCGAAGGACTAGCGCCGTAACAGATACGCAGTATTTT.

V gene TRBV27 combines with J gene TRBJ1-2; no clear D. Looked up from germline, CDR1 is MNHEY and CDR2 is SMNVEV (reference sequence). The CDR3 is 10 amino acids. V shed 11 bases and J shed 8 bases, with 12 bases lying between them. The CDR3 DNA is TGTGCCGTCTATAAAAACGGCTACACCTTC. Amino acids: CAVYKNGYTF.

V gene TRBV12-5 combines with J gene TRBJ1-2; unclear D gene. The CDR3 has 13 residues. Between the trimmed V and J ends, which lost 0 bases and 6 bases, there was a span of 8 bases. In germline, CDR1 is LGHNT, CDR2 FRNRAP. The CDR3 reads CASGLVPSNGYTF. The DNA of the CDR3 is TGTGCTAGTGGTTTGGTACCATCAAATGGCTACACCTTC. The full variable domain, its missing parts supplied by reference TRBV12-5 and TRBJ1-2, is DARVTQTPRHKVTEMGQEVTMRCQPILGHNTVFWYRQTMMQGLELLAYFRNRAPLDDSGMPKDRFSAEMPDATLATLKIQPSEPRDSAVYFCASGLVPSNGYTFGSGTRLTVV.

As concerns this clonotype: One junction end does not reproduce the germline sequence, and a read error may be involved. The rearrangement links TRBV5-6 to TRBJ2-1, with D possibly being TRBD2 (6 bases). From germline, CDR1 is SGHDT and CDR2 YYEEEE. This CDR3 has 14 residues. The CDR3 nucleotides read TGTGTCAGCAGCTTTAGCCCCGGGGGTAATGAGCAGTTCTTC. It is translated as CVSSFSPGGNEQFF. Combining the CDR3 with reference TRBV5-6 and TRBJ2-1 gives the whole variable domain DAGVTQSPTHLIKTRGQQVTLRCSPKSGHDTVSWYQQALGQGPQFIFQYYEEEERQRGNFPDRFSGHQFPNYSSELNVNALLLGDSALYLCVSSFSPGGNEQFFGPGTRLTVL.

This sequence joins TRBV6-2 or TRBV6-3 and TRBJ2-5; D is tentatively TRBD1 or TRBD2 (5 bases each). The V end was cut by 6 bases, the J end by 4 bases, with 9 bases between. Per the germline V gene, CDR1 is MNHEY and CDR2 is SVGEGT. The CDR3 has 12 residues. CDR3 amino acids: CASSHGAETQYF. The CDR3 nucleotides read TGTGCCAGCAGCCACGGGGCAGAGACCCAGTACTTC.

V gene TRBV25-1 combines with J gene TRBJ2-3, with 9 bases aligning to TRBD1. V lost 5 bases to trimming and J lost 4 bases; unmatched junction nucleotides: 4. Germline lookup yields CDR1 MGHDK and CDR2 SYGVNS. The CDR3 is made up of 14 amino acids. The CDR3 sequence is CASSQDRGPDTQYF. CDR3 DNA sequence: TGTGCCAGCAGTCAGGACAGGGGTCCAGATACGCAGTATTTT.

V and J are TRBV4-1 and TRBJ1-2; 8 nucleotides agree with TRBD1. The CDR3 runs to 16 residues. Unmatched junction bases numbered 9, after V lost 2 bases and J lost 4 bases. Germline V gives CDR1 MGHRA, CDR2 YSYEKL. CDR3 sequence reads: CASSQTSGTGSYGYTF. The CDR3 coding sequence is TGCGCCAGCAGCCAAACTTCCGGGACAGGTTCCTATGGCTACACCTTC.